What follows are 31 T cell receptor beta chains derived from one specimen sequenced in a study of cytomegalovirus exposure and HLA in healthy donors. Profiled with immunoSEQ multiplex PCR; TCRdb holds only in-frame clones, not every one. The table records about 69,000 clones, 96% of them present only once. Sequencing input: PBMCs. The source is a woman aged 18-29 years in good health and CMV-seropositive.

The rearrangement uses TRBV6-1 and TRBJ2-2; 7 bases align to TRBD1. The germline V gene has CDR1 MNHNS and CDR2 SASEGT. This CDR3 has 15 residues. The V and J ends lost 6 bases and 0 bases, in that order; junction bases with no gene match: 4. CDR3 residues: CASSQDRTNTGELFF. In nucleotides, the CDR3 is TGTGCCAGCAGCCAGGACAGGACGAACACCGGGGAGCTGTTTTTT.

The chain links TRBV11-3 to TRBJ2-1, with 8 nucleotides matching TRBD2. With V trimmed by 6 bases and J by 0 bases, 7 bases remained unmatched. The CDR3 covers 16 residues. Looked up from germline, CDR1 is SGHNT and CDR2 is YENEEA. The CDR3 region has the DNA TGTGCCAGCAGTAGCGGGCTAGCGGGCTCCTACAATGAGCAGTTCTTC. Protein product: CASSSGLAGSYNEQFF.

The J gene is TRBJ2-5, the V gene TRBV7-6; TRBD1 is a possible D gene (5 bases). V was pared by 1 base and J by 4 bases, with 10 bases between. Germline V lookup: CDR1 SGHVS, CDR2 FNYEAQ. The CDR3 totals 14 residues. In nucleotides, the CDR3 is TGTGCCAGCAGCTTAGATGTAGGGGCAGAGACCCAGTACTTC. Its translation: CASSLDVGAETQYF.

The J gene is TRBJ2-1, the V gene TRBV5-6, with 9 bases identical to TRBD1. Trimming took 6 bases from V and 1 from J; bases not matched to a gene: 5. The germline V gene encodes CDR1 SGHDT and CDR2 YYEEEE. The CDR3 loop spans 15 amino acids. DNA for the CDR3: TGTGCCAGCACCAGGGGGACAGGGTCCTACAATGAGCAGTTCTTC. Its protein is CASTRGTGSYNEQFF.

The CDR3 DNA is TGTGCCAGCAGCTTTGCCTTACTAACCTACAATGAGCAGTTCTTC. This encodes CASSFALLTYNEQFF. The J gene is TRBJ2-1, the V gene TRBV11-3; the D is unclear. From germline, CDR1 is SGHNT and CDR2 YENEEA. Trimming pared 3 bases from V and 2 bases from J, leaving 11 bases between. The CDR3 is made up of 15 amino acids.

The chain employs TRBV28 and TRBJ1-2; 8 bases line up with TRBD1. Germline V gene sequence: CDR1 MDHEN, CDR2 SYDVKM. J gave up 6 bases and V 6 bases, and 9 bases lay outside the gene matches. This CDR3 region has 14 residues. CDR3 DNA sequence: TGTGCCAGCAGCGGACAGGGAGATTTGGATGGCTACACCTTC. It codes for CASSGQGDLDGYTF.

This chain joins TRBV6-7 and TRBJ1-5, with D perhaps TRBD1 (5 bases). TRBV6-7 is recorded as an ORF, its role being uncertain. The CDR3 runs 19 residues. V lost 5 bases and J 1 base, leaving 24 bases between the germline ends. The CDR3 here is CASSHPRPRWGRSNQPQHF. Here the CDR3 DNA reads TGTGCCAGCAGTCACCCCCGTCCGCGATGGGGGAGGAGCAATCAGCCCCAGCATTTT.

The chain is built from TRBV30 and TRBJ1-5; 8 bases line up with TRBD1. CDR1 is GTSNPN and CDR2 is SVGIG in the germline V gene (reference sequence). The CDR3 runs 15 residues. With V trimmed by 0 bases and J by 4 bases, 5 bases remained unmatched. DNA of the CDR3: TGTGCCTGGAGTGTACCTCAGGGGGCGAATCAGCCCCAGCATTTT. Translated, it gives CAWSVPQGANQPQHF.

The chain links TRBV30 to TRBJ2-7; D perhaps matches TRBD2 (6 bases). CDR3 length: 13 amino acids. Trimming took off 0 bases at V and 3 bases at J, with 9 bases between the two ends. Germline V gene sequence: CDR1 GTSNPN, CDR2 SVGIG (reference sequence). The CDR3 nucleotides read TGTGCCTGGAGTGTAGGCGGGAACTACGAGCAGTACTTC. Translated, it gives CAWSVGGNYEQYF.

J is TRBJ2-1 and V is TRBV5-4; 7 bases fit TRBD1. The CDR3 has 15 amino acids. Germline-derived CDR1 and CDR2 are SGHNT and YYREEE (reference sequence). The J segment lost 5 bases and the V segment lost 4 bases, leaving 9 bases of the junction unmatched. Here the CDR3 DNA reads TGTGCCAGCAGCGTTTTTGACAGGGTTGACAATGAGCAGTTCTTC. Translated, it gives CASSVFDRVDNEQFF.

The chain has TRBV2 and TRBJ1-2; TRBD1 agrees at 7 bases. From germline, CDR1 is SNHLY and CDR2 FYNNEI. The CDR3 runs to 13 residues. J lost 7 bases, V lost 4 bases, and 6 bases had no gene match. Here the CDR3 reads CASSGQGLGGYTF. The CDR3 DNA follows: TGTGCCAGCAGTGGACAGGGCCTCGGTGGCTACACCTTC.

The V gene is TRBV2, the J gene TRBJ2-3; D may be TRBD1 (5 bases). Germline V CDR1 and CDR2: SNHLY, FYNNEI. V was pared by 6 bases and J by 0 bases, with 7 bases between. The CDR3 runs 13 residues. The DNA for the CDR3 is TGTGCCAGCAGGGGGCAGAGCACAGATACGCAGTATTTT. The encoded protein is CASRGQSTDTQYF. The full variable domain, rest sourced from reference TRBV2 and TRBJ2-3, is EPEVTQTPSHQVTQMGQEVILRCVPISNHLYFYWYRQILGQKVEFLVSFYNNEISEKSEIFDDQFSVERPDGSNFTLKIRSTKLEDSAMYFCASRGQSTDTQYFGPGTRLTVL.

The rearrangement joins TRBV2 to TRBJ2-7; 8 bases line up with TRBD1. CDR1 is SNHLY and CDR2 is FYNNEI in the germline V gene. This CDR3 comprises 14 residues. V gave up 4 bases and J gave up 2 bases; unmatched junction bases: 4. In nucleotides, the CDR3 is TGTGCCAGCAGTGCGGGACAGGTCGCCTACGAGCAGTACTTC. Translated, it gives CASSAGQVAYEQYF. Supplemented by reference TRBV2 and TRBJ2-7, the full variable domain reads EPEVTQTPSHQVTQMGQEVILRCVPISNHLYFYWYRQILGQKVEFLVSFYNNEISEKSEIFDDQFSVERPDGSNFTLKIRSTKLEDSAMYFCASSAGQVAYEQYFGPGTRLTVT.

This clone was seen just once. The V call is TRBV7-9, the J call TRBJ2-5; 11 nucleotides line up with TRBD1. CDR1 SEHNR and CDR2 FQNEAQ come from the germline V gene (reference sequence). The CDR3 length is 14 residues. V lost 6 bases, J lost 9 bases, and 9 bases stayed unmatched. CDR3 protein: CASSRVTGQGAQYF. The DNA for the CDR3 is TGTGCCAGCAGTCGAGTGACGGGACAGGGGGCCCAGTACTTC.

This clone was counted once. V is TRBV7-8 and J is TRBJ2-1, with a possible D match to TRBD2 (6 bases). V lost 4 bases and J 1 base, leaving 14 bases between the germline ends. The CDR3 totals 16 residues. Germline CDR1 SGHVS, CDR2 FQNEAQ. DNA for the CDR3: TGTGCCAGCAGCTCAGGGACTGGGAGGTCCTACAATGAGCAGTTCTTC. Amino acid sequence: CASSSGTGRSYNEQFF.

V and J are TRBV28 and TRBJ1-1, with a tentative D call TRBD1 (6 bases). Germline-derived CDR1 and CDR2 are MDHEN and SYDVKM. The ends were cut back, 8 bases at V and 7 bases at J, with 23 bases in the middle. This CDR3 is built from 15 residues. The CDR3 protein is CASLEPNVEGDEAFF. CDR3 DNA sequence: TGTGCCAGCTTAGAACCGAACGTTGAGGGGGATGAAGCTTTCTTT. The complete variable domain, with remaining parts taken from reference TRBV28 and TRBJ1-1, reads DVKVTQSSRYLVKRTGEKVFLECVQDMDHENMFWYRQDPGLGLRLIYFSYDVKMKEKGDIPEGYSVSREKKERFSLILESASTNQTSMYLCASLEPNVEGDEAFFGQGTRLTVV.

The V and J genes are TRBV7-9 and TRBJ2-7, with D possibly matching TRBD2 (6 bases). The V and J ends lost 5 bases and 1 base respectively, with 21 bases between them. The CDR3 contains 17 residues. Germline V gene lookup returns CDR1 SEHNR and CDR2 FQNEAQ (reference sequence). The CDR3 DNA reads TGTGCCAGCAGCGCCCGCGATGGGAGGAGGGAATCCTACGAGCAGTACTTC. It specifies CASSARDGRRESYEQYF.

The CDR3 region has the DNA TGTGCCAGCAGCGTGGTCGTGCCAGGGACACCGAACACTGAAGCTTTCTTT. This codes for CASSVVVPGTPNTEAFF. The V gene is TRBV9, the J gene TRBJ1-1, with D tentatively TRBD1 (6 bases). Trimming removed 2 bases at V and 1 base at J, with 18 bases between. The CDR3 sequence is 17 residues long. CDR1 and CDR2 from the germline V gene are SGDLS and YYNGEE. Based on the CDR3 plus reference TRBV9 and TRBJ1-1, the full variable domain is DSGVTQTPKHLITATGQRVTLRCSPRSGDLSVYWYQQSLDQGLQFLIQYYNGEERAKGNILERFSAQQFPDLHSELNLSSLELGDSALYFCASSVVVPGTPNTEAFFGQGTRLTVV.

This clone appeared once. The rearrangement joins TRBV7-9 to TRBJ1-1, with TRBD1 as a possible D gene (5 bases). V was trimmed by 2 bases and J by 0 bases, leaving 7 bases between them. CDR1 and CDR2 from the germline V gene are SEHNR and FQNEAQ (reference sequence). The CDR3 has 14 residues. This CDR3 reads CASSLTGVNTEAFF. In DNA form, the CDR3 reads TGTGCCAGCAGCTTAACGGGGGTGAACACTGAAGCTTTCTTT.

V is TRBV9 and J is TRBJ2-3; 11 positions match TRBD2. The CDR3 spans 15 residues. Germline values: CDR1 SGDLS, CDR2 YYNGEE. Trimming took 3 bases from V and 9 from J; bases not matched to a gene: 9. The DNA of the CDR3 is TGTGCCAGCAGCGCGCCCGACGGGACTAGCGGAACGCAGTATTTT. This gives the protein CASSAPDGTSGTQYF. The variable domain in full, with the rest retrieved from reference TRBV9 and TRBJ2-3, is DSGVTQTPKHLITATGQRVTLRCSPRSGDLSVYWYQQSLDQGLQFLIQYYNGEERAKGNILERFSAQQFPDLHSELNLSSLELGDSALYFCASSAPDGTSGTQYFGPGTRLTVL.

The V and J genes are TRBV7-9 and TRBJ2-6, with 9 positions matching TRBD1. The V gene end was trimmed by 3 bases and the J gene end by 0 bases; junction bases not matched to a gene: 6. CDR1 is SEHNR and CDR2 is FQNEAQ in the germline V gene (reference sequence). The CDR3 is made up of 18 amino acids. This CDR3 is CASSFTGGIPSGANVLTF. DNA for the CDR3: TGTGCCAGCAGCTTTACAGGGGGCATCCCCTCTGGGGCCAACGTCCTGACTTTC.

The chain recombines TRBV5-4 with TRBJ2-1; D perhaps matches TRBD1 (5 bases). The CDR3 is 15 residues long. Deletions cut 4 bases from V and 6 bases from J, with 17 bases between. The germline CDR1 and CDR2 sequences are SGHNT and YYREEE (reference sequence). CDR3 in amino acids: CASSKGNQGINEQFF. The CDR3 DNA sequence: TGTGCCAGCAGCAAGGGTAATCAGGGTATCAATGAGCAGTTCTTC.

The CDR3 sequence: CASSAPALDTEAFF. The CDR3 DNA reads as TGTGCCAGCAGCGCACCCGCGTTAGACACTGAAGCTTTCTTT. The rearrangement links TRBV5-6 to TRBJ1-1; no definite D call. This CDR3 is 14 amino acids long. V was pared by 4 bases and J by 3 bases, with 13 bases between. Germline V gene data show CDR1 as SGHDT and CDR2 as YYEEEE.

The chain links TRBV18 to TRBJ2-7, with 11 nucleotides matching TRBD1. Trimming took 3 bases from V and 2 from J; bases not matched to a gene: 6. Germline values: CDR1 KGHSH, CDR2 LQKENI. CDR3 length equals 16 residues. This CDR3 reads CASSPKGQGDPYEQYF. The CDR3 DNA sequence: TGTGCCAGCTCACCGAAGGGACAGGGGGACCCCTACGAGCAGTACTTC. Variable domain in full (rest from reference TRBV18 and TRBJ2-7): NAGVMQNPRHLVRRRGQEARLRCSPMKGHSHVYWYRQLPEEGLKFMVYLQKENIIDESGMPKERFSAEFPKEGPSILRIQQVVRGDSAAYFCASSPKGQGDPYEQYFGPGTRLTVT.

The chain combines TRBV12-2 with TRBJ2-4; the D call TRBD2 from the table was never checked on the DNA. TRBV12-2 is a listed pseudogene. This CDR3 is 18 amino acids long. The DNA for the CDR3 is TGTGCAAGTCGCTCCTGGGAAGTAAGCGCTACCCGGGGAAACATTCAGTACTTC. Translated: CASRSWEVSATRGNIQYF.

This chain links TRBV9 with TRBJ2-2, with unresolved D. The V end lost 1 base, the J end lost 5 bases, and 15 bases lay between the germline ends. Germline V gene lookup returns CDR1 SGDLS and CDR2 YYNGEE. The CDR3 is 16 residues long. The CDR3 is CASSVMNSPVTGELFF. In DNA form, the CDR3 reads TGTGCCAGCAGCGTAATGAATAGCCCGGTGACCGGGGAGCTGTTTTTT. Filled out from reference TRBV9 and TRBJ2-2, the complete variable domain reads DSGVTQTPKHLITATGQRVTLRCSPRSGDLSVYWYQQSLDQGLQFLIQYYNGEERAKGNILERFSAQQFPDLHSELNLSSLELGDSALYFCASSVMNSPVTGELFFGEGSRLTVL.

The chain links TRBV30 to TRBJ2-7; the match to TRBD1 covers 12 bases. With 3 bases clipped from V and 6 bases from J, the junction kept 6 bases outside the gene matches. There are 14 residues in the CDR3. Germline assignment: CDR1 GTSNPN and CDR2 SVGIG (reference sequence). The CDR3 loop reads CAWRGQGAVSEQYF. As DNA, the CDR3 is TGTGCCTGGAGGGGACAGGGGGCCGTGTCCGAGCAGTACTTC.

The V call is TRBV9, the J call TRBJ2-2; 10 bases match TRBD1. V lost 2 bases, J lost 3 bases, and 1 base stayed unmatched. The CDR3 totals 15 residues. The V gene's germline CDR1 is SGDLS and CDR2 YYNGEE. CDR3 sequence (DNA): TGTGCCAGCAGCGTGGGGACAGGGGACACCGGGGAGCTGTTTTTT. Its protein product is CASSVGTGDTGELFF.

J is TRBJ2-2 and V is TRBV11-3, with a possible D match to TRBD1 (6 bases). The germline V gene has CDR1 SGHNT and CDR2 YENEEA. The length of the CDR3 is 16 residues. V lost 1 base and J 3 bases, leaving 12 bases between the germline ends. The CDR3 protein is CASSLGQALHTGELFF. CDR3 nucleotide sequence: TGTGCCAGCAGCTTAGGACAGGCCTTACACACCGGGGAGCTGTTTTTT.

The V call is TRBV18, the J call TRBJ1-3; D is uncertain. Germline lookup yields CDR1 KGHSH and CDR2 LQKENI. This CDR3 spans 14 amino acids. The V end lost 5 bases, the J end lost 0 bases, and 8 bases lay between the germline ends. The CDR3 region has the DNA TGTGCCAGCTCATCCCGGGACTCTGGAAACACCATATATTTT. Protein: CASSSRDSGNTIYF. The variable domain in full, with the rest retrieved from reference TRBV18 and TRBJ1-3, is NAGVMQNPRHLVRRRGQEARLRCSPMKGHSHVYWYRQLPEEGLKFMVYLQKENIIDESGMPKERFSAEFPKEGPSILRIQQVVRGDSAAYFCASSSRDSGNTIYFGEGSWLTVV.

The chain joins TRBV7-8 to TRBJ1-4; 10 nucleotides match TRBD1. The CDR3 length is 18 residues. The V and J ends lost 5 bases and 7 bases, in that order; junction bases with no gene match: 16. Per the germline V gene, CDR1 is SGHVS and CDR2 is FQNEAQ. CDR3 bases: TGTGCCAGCAGCCCGAGGCCGGTGACAGGGGGCGCCCGTGAAAAACTGTTTTTT. Residues: CASSPRPVTGGAREKLFF. Using reference TRBV7-8 and TRBJ1-4 for the parts outside the CDR3, the full variable domain is GAGVSQSPRYKVAKRGQDVALRCDPISGHVSLFWYQQALGQGPEFLTYFQNEAQLDKSGLPSDRFFAERPEGSVSTLKIQRTQQEDSAVYLCASSPRPVTGGAREKLFFGSGTQLSVL.